This T cell receptor (beta chain) was recovered during a study of T cells after yellow fever vaccination. Across the whole study: The fractions with low cell numbers were processed using SMART-Seq v4 Ultra Low Input.

TCRdb passed the 5' RACE reads through MiXCR, listing each CDR3 protein once. Of approximately 550,000 distinct CDR3 sequences listed, 15% to 20% are singletons. The study, taken as a whole, reports: The CD4 and CD8 compartments had a small share of their clonotypes in common. Post-booster samples contained most primary-vaccination clones (approximately 96% CD4, around 90% CD8).

The CDR3 consists of 17 residues. CDR1 is SGHRS and CDR2 is YFSETQ in the germline V gene. Germline trimming cut 4 bases from V and 4 bases from J; bases unmatched to any gene: 16. The sample holds a few counts of this clonotype. Its specificity is unknown. This receptor was obtained from a man aged 25-45 years who received the YFV17D yellow fever vaccine. The V call is TRBV5-1, the J call TRBJ2-7, with 8 nucleotides matching TRBD1. The material was PBMCs, obtained 15 days after the yellow fever booster vaccination. The CDR3 reads CASSPTRQGPKTYEQYF. CDR3 DNA sequence: TGCGCCAGCAGCCCGACCCGACAGGGGCCCAAGACTTACGAGCAGTACTTC. The complete variable domain, with remaining parts taken from reference TRBV5-1 and TRBJ2-7, reads KAGVTQTPRYLIKTRGQQVTLSCSPISGHRSVSWYQQTPGQGLQFLFEYFSETQRNKGNFPGRFSGRQFSNSRSEMNVSTLELGDSALYLCASSPTRQGPKTYEQYFGPGTRLTVT.